The TCR beta chain described here comes from a study of cytomegalovirus exposure and HLA in healthy donors. The CDR3 covers 13 residues. The germline V gene has CDR1 SGDLS and CDR2 YYNGEE. The V end was cut by 4 bases, the J end by 7 bases, with 14 bases between. Comment on this clone: What it binds is unknown.

In the PCR, 60 Vbeta and 13 Jbeta primers were used. Produced via immunoSEQ multiplex PCR; TCRdb's table is partial and in-frame only. The sample's table shows about 51,000 clones. The study's findings and limits: Exclusion as indistinguishable affected some V segments, including TRBV6-2 and TRBV6-3. Donors belonging to an Asian-associated ancestry cluster reportedly showed fewer N-insertions in productive TCRs than the 666-donor mean, according to what a later analysis found.

The sample was PBMCs. This receptor was obtained from a man aged 35 to 55 in good health and CMV-seropositive. The chain recombines TRBV9 with TRBJ1-2; perhaps TRBD1 as D (6 bases). CDR3 DNA sequence: TGTGCCAGCAGCACTGGGGGGGCCGCTGGCTACACCTTC. It encodes CASSTGGAAGYTF.